One sample yielded the 20 T cell receptor beta chains listed below, sequenced in a study of technical replicates of blood from a handful of donors (dated by TCRdb to 2015 to 2018). The library was obtained by the immunoSEQ multiplex PCR assay. In its TCRdb copy, this immuneACCESS table keeps in-frame sequences only and misses some clones. Where compared with another copy, unresolved V genes explain less than half of these, and the others have no known cause. The sample has tens of thousands of clones on record, roughly 98% of them singletons. Roughly 0.16% of the sample is in the top ten clones. The sequenced material came from T cells isolated from PBMCs. The receptors were gathered from a human donor in good health.

This clone was counted once. The chain uses TRBV4-1 and TRBJ1-1; 7 bases map to TRBD1. The germline CDR1 and CDR2 sequences are MGHRA and YSYEKL. The CDR3 contains 17 residues. Trimming took 5 bases from V and 1 from J; bases not matched to a gene: 13. The CDR3 spells CASSFYPGQLTNTEAFF. CDR3 DNA sequence: TGCGCCAGCAGCTTCTACCCGGGACAGCTTACGAACACTGAAGCTTTCTTT.

This chain joins TRBV29-1 and TRBJ2-5; D is perhaps TRBD2 (5 bases). The V gene's germline CDR1 is SQVTM and CDR2 ANQGSEA. There are 14 residues in the CDR3. With 0 bases removed from V and 4 bases from J, the gap between germline ends came to 12 bases. The CDR3 loop reads CSVEETIASETQYF. DNA for the CDR3: TGCAGCGTTGAAGAAACAATAGCGTCAGAGACCCAGTACTTC.

The chain links TRBV10-3 to TRBJ2-2; 9 bases are shared with TRBD2. Germline loops: CDR1 ENHRY, CDR2 SYGVKD. The CDR3 is 16 residues long. V dropped 6 bases and J dropped 2; count of bases not matched to a gene: 7. The CDR3 nucleotides read TGTGCCATCAGCCGCGAGGGACTAGCCAACACCGGGGAGCTGTTTTTT. Amino acids: CAISREGLANTGELFF.

The rearrangement joins TRBV5-1 to TRBJ2-7; D might be TRBD2 (6 bases). The CDR3 loop spans 15 amino acids. The germline CDR1 and CDR2 sequences are SGHRS and YFSETQ. Trimming cost V 4 bases and J 1 base, with 15 bases left between them. CDR3 sequence reads: CASSPAGTGSYEQYF. DNA of the CDR3: TGCGCCAGCAGCCCGGCCGGGACTGGATCCTACGAGCAGTACTTC.

The chain uses TRBV28 and TRBJ2-2; TRBD2 is a possible D gene (6 bases). The germline V gene encodes CDR1 MDHEN and CDR2 SYDVKM. This CDR3 has 15 amino acids. V gave up 5 bases and J gave up 7 bases, with 17 bases separating them. The CDR3: CASSPPRWRDGELFF. The CDR3 coding sequence is TGTGCCAGCAGTCCCCCTCGGTGGCGGGACGGGGAGCTGTTTTTT.

The gene calls are TRBV7-8 and TRBJ1-6; D gene ambiguous. In germline, CDR1 is SGHVS, CDR2 FQNEAQ. The CDR3 length is 16 residues. Trimming removed 5 bases from V and 5 bases from J, with 16 bases in between. CDR3 bases: TGTGCCAGCAGCCCCCCCCCTTGGGAGGATAATTCACCCCTCCACTTT. Encoded protein: CASSPPPWEDNSPLHF.

The chain couples TRBV2 to TRBJ2-7, with 9 bases fitting TRBD1. The junction had 4 bases not matched to a gene; V was cut back by 1 base and J by 3 bases. In germline, CDR1 is SNHLY, CDR2 FYNNEI. The CDR3 is 15 amino acids. Here the CDR3 DNA reads TGTGCCAGCAGTGAAGTAGACAGGGGGGGCTACGAGCAGTACTTC. Amino acid sequence: CASSEVDRGGYEQYF.

The genes are TRBV6-1 and TRBJ2-7; the match to TRBD2 covers 9 bases. V shed 9 bases and J 7 bases; nucleotides not matched to a gene: 16. The CDR3 is made up of 15 amino acids. Germline V gives CDR1 MNHNS, CDR2 SASEGT. The CDR3 nucleotides are TGTGCCAGTAGCGGGAGTCTTATAATGAGGGGAGAGCAGTACTTC. Amino acids: CASSGSLIMRGEQYF.

This sequence joins TRBV4-1 and TRBJ2-7; 11 bases agree with TRBD2. V was clipped by 0 bases and J by 2 bases; unmatched bases: 9. Per germline, CDR1 MGHRA and CDR2 YSYEKL. This CDR3 has 18 residues. CDR3 nucleotides: TGCGCCAGCAGCCAAGATCCCCCTCTAGCGGGAGGCACCTACGAGCAGTACTTC. It yields the protein CASSQDPPLAGGTYEQYF.

The V and J genes are TRBV4-1 and TRBJ1-2, with TRBD1 identical over 9 bases. The V gene's germline CDR1 is MGHRA and CDR2 YSYEKL. The trim removed 4 bases at V and 8 bases at J, leaving 11 bases unmatched. The CDR3 covers 15 residues. DNA for the CDR3: TGCGCCAGCAGCCGGGGACAGGGCCCAAGGTCCGGCTACACCTTC. It encodes CASSRGQGPRSGYTF.

The chain employs TRBV5-4 and TRBJ2-1; 11 nucleotides agree with TRBD2. The CDR3 totals 15 residues. J lost 5 bases, V lost 2 bases, and 3 bases had no gene match. CDR1 SGHNT and CDR2 YYREEE come from the germline V gene (reference sequence). CDR3 region: CASSFGLAGNNEQFF. CDR3 in DNA: TGTGCCAGCAGCTTCGGACTAGCGGGTAACAATGAGCAGTTCTTC.

V and J are TRBV13 and TRBJ1-5; TRBD1 aligns across 8 bases. This CDR3 comprises 14 residues. CDR1 and CDR2 from the germline V gene are PRHDT and FYEKMQ (reference sequence). V lost 5 bases, J lost 4 bases, and 4 bases stayed unmatched. The CDR3 DNA is TGTGCCAGCAGCCAGGGGGCGCCTAATCAGCCCCAGCATTTT. Translated: CASSQGAPNQPQHF.

V usage is TRBV28 and J usage is TRBJ2-7; the match to TRBD2 covers 11 bases. Germline assignment: CDR1 MDHEN and CDR2 SYDVKM. The length of the CDR3 is 16 residues. V was clipped by 7 bases and J by 5 bases; unmatched bases: 13. The CDR3 region is CASNSLTSGSFDEQYF. The CDR3 DNA reads as TGTGCCAGCAACTCCCTTACTAGCGGGAGTTTCGACGAGCAGTACTTC. Filled out from reference TRBV28 and TRBJ2-7, the complete variable domain reads DVKVTQSSRYLVKRTGEKVFLECVQDMDHENMFWYRQDPGLGLRLIYFSYDVKMKEKGDIPEGYSVSREKKERFSLILESASTNQTSMYLCASNSLTSGSFDEQYFGPGTRLTVT.

This chain connects TRBV29-1 to TRBJ1-1; D gene uncertain. V shed 7 bases and J shed 4 bases, with 13 bases lying between them. Germline loops: CDR1 SQVTM, CDR2 ANQGSEA. The CDR3 runs to 12 residues. CDR3 in DNA: TGCAGCGCAAAAGTCCCGGGCACTGAAGCTTTCTTT. As protein: CSAKVPGTEAFF. Full variable domain (remainder filled in from reference TRBV29-1 and TRBJ1-1): SAVISQKPSRDICQRGTSLTIQCQVDSQVTMMFWYRQQPGQSLTLIATANQGSEATYESGFVIDKFPISRPNLTFSTLTVSNMSPEDSSIYLCSAKVPGTEAFFGQGTRLTVV.

The chain recombines TRBV11-3 with TRBJ2-1, with TRBD1 matching 7 bases. CDR1 is SGHNT and CDR2 is YENEEA in the germline V gene. Unmatched junction bases numbered 4, after V lost 5 bases and J lost 0 bases. The CDR3 spans 15 residues. The chain's CDR3 is CASSVGTDSYNEQFF. CDR3 DNA: TGTGCCAGCAGCGTCGGGACAGACTCCTACAATGAGCAGTTCTTC.

The V call is TRBV19, the J call TRBJ2-1, with unresolved D. The CDR3 has 13 amino acids. V lost 2 bases and J lost 5, with 7 bases in between. Per germline, CDR1 LNHDA and CDR2 SQIVND (reference sequence). The CDR3 region has the DNA TGTGCCAGTAGTATATATCCCGACAATGAGCAGTTCTTC. Translating gives CASSIYPDNEQFF.

The chain uses TRBV28 and TRBJ2-7; 12 bases fit TRBD2. Germline assignment: CDR1 MDHEN and CDR2 SYDVKM. The CDR3 has 14 residues. V shed 6 bases, J shed 3 bases, and the junction held 3 bases outside the gene matches. CDR3 loop: CASRLAGGYYEQYF. CDR3 nucleotides: TGTGCCAGCAGACTAGCGGGAGGATACTACGAGCAGTACTTC.

The chain recombines TRBV19 with TRBJ1-2; TRBD1 matches at 8 bases. V was clipped by 7 bases and J by 2 bases; unmatched bases: 18. The CDR3 is 18 residues long. The germline CDR1 and CDR2 sequences are LNHDA and SQIVND (reference sequence). CDR3 in amino acids: CASNPLRTGNTINYGYTF. In DNA, the CDR3 is TGTGCCAGTAATCCTCTGCGGACAGGGAATACAATCAACTATGGCTACACCTTC.

The chain links TRBV30 to TRBJ1-6; tentative D call: TRBD1 (5 bases). Per germline, CDR1 GTSNPN and CDR2 SVGIG (reference sequence). Trimming pared 3 bases from V and 8 bases from J, leaving 11 bases between. The CDR3 runs to 13 residues. The CDR3 reads CAWRGGWHSPLHF. The CDR3 coding sequence is TGTGCCTGGAGGGGGGGTTGGCATTCACCCCTCCACTTT.

A note on this clone: The junction departs from the called germline gene at one end, perhaps through a read error. The same CDR3 can be traced to other DNA sequences in this sample. The chain combines TRBV25-1 with TRBJ2-2; the D is unclear. The germline V gene has CDR1 MGHDK and CDR2 SYGVNS. This CDR3 has 15 amino acids. In DNA, the CDR3 is TGTGCCAGCAGTGAACAGGCGACGAATACCGGGGAGCTGTTTTTT. This gives the protein CASSEQATNTGELFF.